The TCR beta chain under discussion was sequenced for a study of beta chain features in type 1 diabetes. The sequenced template was cDNA made from the entire isolated RNA. Assay: immunoSEQ multiplex PCR; the TCRdb copy retains only in-frame clones and omits some. This sample has approximately 470,000 clones, with approximately 30% found just once. Whole-study findings and limits: Moderate but significant shortening of TCRB CDR3s was recorded in all four CD4+ subsets from Type 1 diabetes patients. Researchers cautioned that cDNA sequencing could over-represent cells with high TCR expression.

Sorted populations all had greater than 95% purity. Turning to this clone: Its cognate antigen is unknown.

The sequenced material came from naive CD4+ T cells from blood. The receptor was isolated from a man between 18 and 35 years old in good health.

The CDR3 bases are TGTGCCACCAGCAGAGAGCAAGCGGGAGTCAATGAGCAGTTCTTC. Amino acids: CATSREQAGVNEQFF. The V and J genes are TRBV15 and TRBJ2-1, with 8 bases aligning to TRBD2. The germline V gene has CDR1 LNHNV and CDR2 YYDKDF (reference sequence). Trimming at V came to 0 bases and at J to 6 bases, leaving 4 bases not matched to a gene. The CDR3 runs to 15 residues.